This is a list of T cell receptor beta chains from one sample in a study of spatial heterogeneity in lung cancer. TCRdb re-analysed the 5' RACE reads in MiXCR, keeping a single row per CDR3 protein. The repertoire holds under 75,000 distinct CDR3 sequences, with approximately 12% as singletons. Sample: PBMCs, taken at surgery. The source is a male donor with early-stage non-small cell lung cancer. Each CDR3 is given with its conserved first and last residue. The D gene is left open where the match is weak. Only part of the rows carry a size: once, few, many, or a class if the clone is expanded.

V,size,D,J,CDR3,DNA
TRBV6-2/TRBV6-3,few,.,TRBJ2-5,CASKTDGGETQYF,TGTGCCAGCAAAACCGACGGCGGGGAGACCCAGTACTTC
TRBV15,few,.,TRBJ1-2,CATSRERGRGYTF,TGTGCCACCAGCAGGGAGAGGGGCCGCGGCTACACCTTC
TRBV7-9,few,.,TRBJ2-6,CASSFRENVLTF,TGTGCCAGCAGCTTCCGAGAGAACGTCCTGACTTTC
TRBV4-3,many,.,TRBJ2-3,CASSRTSTDTQYF,TGCGCCAGCAGTCGGACATCCACAGATACGCAGTATTTT
TRBV9,.,.,TRBJ1-3,CASSVMGSGNTIYF,TGTGCCAGCAGCGTGATGGGATCCGGAAACACCATATATTTT
TRBV2,.,TRBD1,TRBJ1-6,CASGQDRGENSPPHF,TGTGCCAGCGGACAAGACAGGGGCGAAAATTCACCCCCCCACTTT
TRBV7-3,few,.,TRBJ2-1,CASSPGHEQFF,TGTGCCAGCAGTCCAGGCCATGAGCAGTTCTTC
TRBV5-6,.,TRBD2,TRBJ2-1,CASSLAKGLAGGSTTYNEQFF,TGTGCCAGCAGCTTGGCGAAGGGACTAGCGGGAGGAAGTACCACCTACAATGAGCAGTTCTTC
TRBV27,many,TRBD2,TRBJ2-3,CASRRDYTDTQYF,TGTGCCAGCAGACGGGACTACACAGATACGCAGTATTTT
TRBV20-1,few,TRBD2,TRBJ2-3,CSVAGSTDTQYF,TGCAGTGTAGCGGGAAGCACAGATACGCAGTATTTT
TRBV5-4,few,.,TRBJ2-3,CASSLSDDGGNTQYF,TGTGCCAGCAGCTTATCGGACGATGGGGGAAATACGCAGTATTTT
TRBV10-2,few,.,TRBJ1-1,CASSEGPGDTEAFF,TGCGCCAGCAGTGAGGGCCCGGGGGACACTGAAGCTTTCTTT
TRBV11-2,.,.,TRBJ1-2,CASSLLHTLNYGYTF,TGTGCCAGCAGCTTACTCCACACCTTAAACTATGGCTACACCTTC
TRBV27,.,TRBD2,TRBJ2-1,CASTSLAGAGHNEQFF,TGTGCCAGCACCTCCCTAGCGGGAGCTGGGCACAATGAGCAGTTCTTC
TRBV2,many,TRBD1,TRBJ2-2,CASSRTGMTGELFF,TGTGCCAGCAGTCGGACAGGGATGACCGGGGAGCTGTTTTTT
TRBV5-1,many,.,TRBJ1-1,CASSLETNTEAFF,TGCGCCAGCAGCTTGGAAACCAACACTGAAGCTTTCTTT
TRBV11-2,.,.,TRBJ2-1,CASSLGGEDEQFF,TGTGCCAGCAGCTTAGGCGGCGAGGATGAGCAGTTCTTC
TRBV27,few,TRBD2,TRBJ2-7,CASSLYLAGVYEQYF,TGTGCCAGCAGTTTATATCTAGCGGGAGTATATGAGCAGTACTTC
TRBV7-9,.,.,TRBJ2-1,CASSLVGRGYDEQFF,TGTGCCAGCAGCTTAGTCGGCAGGGGATACGATGAGCAGTTCTTC
TRBV10-3,few,TRBD1,TRBJ2-7,CAISGGQGGSYEQYF,TGTGCCATCAGTGGGGGACAGGGAGGCTCCTACGAGCAGTACTTC
TRBV5-1,.,TRBD1,TRBJ1-1,CASSPHTRDRFTEAFF,TGCGCCAGCAGCCCTCACACCCGGGACAGATTCACTGAAGCTTTCTTT